This is a list of T cell receptor beta chains from one sample in a study of beta chain features in type 1 diabetes. Data came from immunoSEQ multiplex PCR; TCRdb stores just in-frame clones and leaves some out. The sample contains a few hundred thousand clones, roughly 12% of which appear only once. Sequences were obtained from naive CD4+ T cells from blood. Receptor source: a woman younger than 30 with type 1 diabetes. The CDR3 runs from the conserved cysteine through the conserved F or W. A D gene is named only where the DNA matches it firmly. Some rows have no size entry. The others give once, few or many, or a class for an expanded clone.

v_gene	abundance	d_gene	j_gene	len	CDR3nt	CDR3aa
TRBV29-1	few	.	TRBJ1-2	14	TGCAGCGTTGAAGAAAGGACAGCTAACTATGGCTACACCTTC	CSVEERTANYGYTF
TRBV14	.	.	TRBJ2-5	13	TGTGCCAGCAGCCTCCGGGATCCGGAGACCCAGTACTTC	CASSLRDPETQYF
TRBV4-1	few	TRBD1	TRBJ1-1	15	TGCGCCAGCAGCCAGGGCGAGGGGGCCGTCACTGAAGCTTTCTTT	CASSQGEGAVTEAFF
TRBV19	few	TRBD2	TRBJ2-7	14	TGTGCCAGTAAAGAGCGGGAGGGCCTCTACGAGCAGTACTTC	CASKEREGLYEQYF
TRBV7-2	.	.	TRBJ1-2	16	TGTGCCAGCAGCTCGCAGCGGGGCCCCACTAACTATGGCTACACCTTC	CASSSQRGPTNYGYTF
TRBV6-6	few	TRBD1	TRBJ2-1	14	TGTGCCAGCAGTTATGGGCTAGGGGGCGGTGAGCAGTTCTTC	CASSYGLGGGEQFF
TRBV7-6	.	.	TRBJ2-2	14	TGTGCCAGCAGCGTAAGACAAAACACCGGGGAGCTGTTTTTT	CASSVRQNTGELFF
TRBV7-8	.	.	TRBJ2-6	14	TGTGCCAGCAGCTTCGGTCCTGGGGCCAACGTCCTGACTTTC	CASSFGPGANVLTF
TRBV29-1	few	.	TRBJ2-1	16	TGCAGCGTTGATTACCCGCGCAGGGATTTCTACAATGAGCAGTTCTTC	CSVDYPRRDFYNEQFF
TRBV30	.	.	TRBJ1-2	12	TGTGCCTGGAGTGTAATGGGGAGCGGCTACACCTTC	CAWSVMGSGYTF
TRBV4-1	few	.	TRBJ2-5	14	TGCGCCAGCAGCCAAGTTCTGTACCAAGAGACCCAGTACTTC	CASSQVLYQETQYF
TRBV5-1	.	TRBD2	TRBJ2-7	14	TGCGCCAGCAGCCCCCAATCCGGGACTACAGAGCAGTACTTC	CASSPQSGTTEQYF
TRBV29-1	few	.	TRBJ2-3	13	TGCAGCGTTGGAGGTAGCAGCCTCGATACGCAGTATTTT	CSVGGSSLDTQYF
TRBV27	few	.	TRBJ1-6	17	TGTGCCAGCAGTTTATCGGGGGGGCGAATAAGTAATTCACCCCTCCACTTT	CASSLSGGRISNSPLHF
TRBV5-1	few	TRBD1	TRBJ1-1	16	TGCGCCAGCAGCTTGGCATTAACAGGGGCCGGCACTGAAGCTTTCTTT	CASSLALTGAGTEAFF
TRBV4-1	few	TRBD2	TRBJ2-7	16	TGCGCCAGCAGCCAGCCTAGCGGGATGAGCTCCTACGAGCAGTACTTC	CASSQPSGMSSYEQYF
TRBV25-1	.	.	TRBJ2-7	17	TGTGCCAGCAGCCCCATCTGGGGCAGGGGCAAAGAGTACGAGCAGTACTTC	CASSPIWGRGKEYEQYF
TRBV30	few	.	TRBJ2-3	15	TGTGCCTGGAGTGTAGCGGAAGCGTCCCATCTGGCGCAGTATTTT	CAWSVAEASHLAQYF
TRBV6-5	few	TRBD1	TRBJ1-6	15	TGTGCCAGCAGTTACTCGACAGGGGCTAATTCACCCCTCCACTTT	CASSYSTGANSPLHF
TRBV18	.	.	TRBJ1-2	13	TGTGCCAGCTCACCGGAGCAGCGCTATGGCTACACCTTC	CASSPEQRYGYTF